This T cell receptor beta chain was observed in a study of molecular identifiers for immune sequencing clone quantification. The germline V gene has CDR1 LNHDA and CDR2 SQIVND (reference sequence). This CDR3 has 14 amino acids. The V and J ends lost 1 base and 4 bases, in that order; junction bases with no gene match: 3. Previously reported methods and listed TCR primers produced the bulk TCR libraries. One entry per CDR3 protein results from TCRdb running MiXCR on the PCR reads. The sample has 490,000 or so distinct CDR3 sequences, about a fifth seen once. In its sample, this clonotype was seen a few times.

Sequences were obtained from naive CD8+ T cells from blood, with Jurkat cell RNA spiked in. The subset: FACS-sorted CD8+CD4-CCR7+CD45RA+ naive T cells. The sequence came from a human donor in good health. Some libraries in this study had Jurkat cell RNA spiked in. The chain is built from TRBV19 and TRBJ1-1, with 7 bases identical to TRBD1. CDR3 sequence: CASSIGSGGTEAFF. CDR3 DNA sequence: TGTGCCAGTAGTATAGGGTCAGGGGGCACTGAAGCTTTCTTT.